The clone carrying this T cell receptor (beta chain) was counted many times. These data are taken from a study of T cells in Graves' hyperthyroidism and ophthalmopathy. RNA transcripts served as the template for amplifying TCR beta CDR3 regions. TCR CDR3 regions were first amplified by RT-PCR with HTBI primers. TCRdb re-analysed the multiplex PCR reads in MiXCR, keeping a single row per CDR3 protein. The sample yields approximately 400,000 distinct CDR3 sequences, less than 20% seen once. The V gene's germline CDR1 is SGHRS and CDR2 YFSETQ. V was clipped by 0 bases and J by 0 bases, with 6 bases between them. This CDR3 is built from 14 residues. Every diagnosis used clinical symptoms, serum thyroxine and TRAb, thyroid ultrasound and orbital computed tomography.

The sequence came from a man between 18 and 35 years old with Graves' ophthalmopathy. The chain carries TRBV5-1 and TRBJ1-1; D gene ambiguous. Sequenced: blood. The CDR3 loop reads CASSLVFLNTEAFF. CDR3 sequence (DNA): TGCGCCAGCAGCTTGGTCTTCTTGAACACTGAAGCTTTCTTT. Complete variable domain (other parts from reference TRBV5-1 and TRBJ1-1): KAGVTQTPRYLIKTRGQQVTLSCSPISGHRSVSWYQQTPGQGLQFLFEYFSETQRNKGNFPGRFSGRQFSNSRSEMNVSTLELGDSALYLCASSLVFLNTEAFFGQGTRLTVV.